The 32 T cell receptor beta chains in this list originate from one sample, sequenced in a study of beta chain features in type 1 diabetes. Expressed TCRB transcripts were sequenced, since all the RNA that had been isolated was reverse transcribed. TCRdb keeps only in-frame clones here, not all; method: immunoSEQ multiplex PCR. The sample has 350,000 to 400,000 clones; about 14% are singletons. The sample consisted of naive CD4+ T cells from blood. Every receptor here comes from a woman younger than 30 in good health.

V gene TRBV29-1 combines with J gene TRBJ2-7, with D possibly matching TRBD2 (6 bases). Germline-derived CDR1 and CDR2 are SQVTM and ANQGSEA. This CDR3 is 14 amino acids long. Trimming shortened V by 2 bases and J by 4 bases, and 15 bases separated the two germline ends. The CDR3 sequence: CSVEIGGQRYEQYF. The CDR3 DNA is TGCAGCGTTGAAATAGGAGGGCAGCGTTACGAGCAGTACTTC.

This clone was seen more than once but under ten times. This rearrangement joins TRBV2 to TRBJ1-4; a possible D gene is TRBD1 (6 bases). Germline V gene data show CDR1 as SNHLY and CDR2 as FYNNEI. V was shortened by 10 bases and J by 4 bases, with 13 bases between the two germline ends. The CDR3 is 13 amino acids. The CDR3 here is CATRTVFNEKLFF. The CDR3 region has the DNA TGTGCCACCAGGACAGTATTTAATGAAAAACTGTTTTTT.

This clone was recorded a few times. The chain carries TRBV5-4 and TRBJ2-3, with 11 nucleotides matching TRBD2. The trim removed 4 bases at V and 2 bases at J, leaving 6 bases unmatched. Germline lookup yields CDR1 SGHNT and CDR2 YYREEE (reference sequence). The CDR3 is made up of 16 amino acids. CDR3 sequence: CASSIKLAGDTDTQYF. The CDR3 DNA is TGTGCCAGCAGCATCAAACTAGCGGGGGACACAGATACGCAGTATTTT.

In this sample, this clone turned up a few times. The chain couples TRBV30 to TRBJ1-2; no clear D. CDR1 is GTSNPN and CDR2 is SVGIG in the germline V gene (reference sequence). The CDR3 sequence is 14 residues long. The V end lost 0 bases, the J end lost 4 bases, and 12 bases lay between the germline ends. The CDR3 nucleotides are TGTGCCTGGAGTGTACCGACATTCGTCTATGGCTACACCTTC. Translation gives CAWSVPTFVYGYTF.

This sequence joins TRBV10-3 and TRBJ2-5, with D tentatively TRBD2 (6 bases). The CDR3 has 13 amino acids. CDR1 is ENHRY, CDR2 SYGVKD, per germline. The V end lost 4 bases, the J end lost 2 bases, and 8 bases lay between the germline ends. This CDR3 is CAISGGGQETQYF. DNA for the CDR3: TGTGCCATCAGTGGAGGAGGGCAAGAGACCCAGTACTTC.

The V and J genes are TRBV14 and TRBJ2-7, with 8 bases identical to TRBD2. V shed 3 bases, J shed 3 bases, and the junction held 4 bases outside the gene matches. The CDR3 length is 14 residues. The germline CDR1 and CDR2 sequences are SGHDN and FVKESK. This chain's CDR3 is CASSQQTSVYEQYF. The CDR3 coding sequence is TGTGCCAGCAGCCAGCAGACTAGCGTCTACGAGCAGTACTTC.

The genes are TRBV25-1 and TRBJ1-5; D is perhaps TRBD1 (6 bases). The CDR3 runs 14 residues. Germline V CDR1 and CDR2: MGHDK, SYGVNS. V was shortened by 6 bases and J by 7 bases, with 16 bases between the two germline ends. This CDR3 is CASRRNRVGQPQHF. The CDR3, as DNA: TGTGCCAGCAGACGGAACAGGGTCGGGCAGCCCCAGCATTTT.

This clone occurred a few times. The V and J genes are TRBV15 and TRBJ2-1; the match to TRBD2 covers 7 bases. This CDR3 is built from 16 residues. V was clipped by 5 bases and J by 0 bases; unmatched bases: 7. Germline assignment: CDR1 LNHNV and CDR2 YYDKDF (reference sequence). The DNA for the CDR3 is TGTGCCACCAGCCGCGGGGGAGGGAACTCCTACAATGAGCAGTTCTTC. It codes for CATSRGGGNSYNEQFF.

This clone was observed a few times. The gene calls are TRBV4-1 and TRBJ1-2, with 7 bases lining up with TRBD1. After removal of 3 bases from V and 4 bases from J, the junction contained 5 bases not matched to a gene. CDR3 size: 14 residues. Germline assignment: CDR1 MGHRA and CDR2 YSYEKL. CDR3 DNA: TGCGCCAGCAGCCATCTGGACAGGATCTATGGCTACACCTTC. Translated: CASSHLDRIYGYTF.

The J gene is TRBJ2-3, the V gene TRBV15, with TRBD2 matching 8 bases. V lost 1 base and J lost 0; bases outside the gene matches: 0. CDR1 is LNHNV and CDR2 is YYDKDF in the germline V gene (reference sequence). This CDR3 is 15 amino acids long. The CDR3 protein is CATSRAGGSTDTQYF. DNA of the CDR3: TGTGCCACCAGCAGAGCGGGAGGGAGCACAGATACGCAGTATTTT.

In DNA form, the CDR3 reads TGTGCCAGCAGCTCTCTAGCGGGAGGGCCACAAAATGAGCAGTTCTTC. This gives the protein CASSSLAGGPQNEQFF. The chain is built from TRBV11-2 and TRBJ2-1, with TRBD2 matching over 12 bases. The CDR3 loop spans 16 amino acids. J gave up 7 bases and V 4 bases, and 8 bases lay outside the gene matches. CDR1 and CDR2 (germline): SGHAT, FQNNGV.

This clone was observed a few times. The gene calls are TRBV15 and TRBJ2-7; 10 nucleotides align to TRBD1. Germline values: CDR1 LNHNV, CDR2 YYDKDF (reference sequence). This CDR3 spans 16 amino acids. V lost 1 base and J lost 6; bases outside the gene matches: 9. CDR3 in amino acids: CATSRGAGTGEREQYF. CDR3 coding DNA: TGTGCCACCAGCAGAGGAGCCGGGACAGGGGAGCGCGAGCAGTACTTC.

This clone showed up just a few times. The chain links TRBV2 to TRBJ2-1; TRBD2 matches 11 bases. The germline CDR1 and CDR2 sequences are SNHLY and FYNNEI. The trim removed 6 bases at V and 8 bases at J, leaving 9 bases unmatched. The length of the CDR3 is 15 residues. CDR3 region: CASRTTSGSLHEQFF. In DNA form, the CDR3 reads TGTGCCAGCAGGACAACTAGCGGGAGTCTCCATGAGCAGTTCTTC.

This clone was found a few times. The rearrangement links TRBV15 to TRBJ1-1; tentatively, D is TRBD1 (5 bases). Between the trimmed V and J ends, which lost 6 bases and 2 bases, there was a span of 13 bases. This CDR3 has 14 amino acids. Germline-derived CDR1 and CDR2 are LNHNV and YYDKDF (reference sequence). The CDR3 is CATSHGGVNTEAFF. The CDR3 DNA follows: TGTGCCACCAGTCATGGAGGGGTCAACACTGAAGCTTTCTTT.

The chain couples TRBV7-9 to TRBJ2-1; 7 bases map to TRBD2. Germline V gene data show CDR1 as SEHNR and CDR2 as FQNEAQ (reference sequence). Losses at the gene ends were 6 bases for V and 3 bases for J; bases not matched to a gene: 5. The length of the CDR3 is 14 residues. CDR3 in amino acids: CASSSSGDYNEQFF. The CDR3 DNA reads TGTGCCAGCAGTTCTAGCGGAGACTACAATGAGCAGTTCTTC.

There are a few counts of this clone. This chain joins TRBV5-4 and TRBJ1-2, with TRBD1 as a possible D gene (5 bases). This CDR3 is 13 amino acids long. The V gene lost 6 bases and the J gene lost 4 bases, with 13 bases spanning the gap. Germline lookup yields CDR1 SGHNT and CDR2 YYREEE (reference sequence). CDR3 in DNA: TGTGCCAGCACGGGGCAGGAGGGCTATGGCTACACCTTC. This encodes CASTGQEGYGYTF.

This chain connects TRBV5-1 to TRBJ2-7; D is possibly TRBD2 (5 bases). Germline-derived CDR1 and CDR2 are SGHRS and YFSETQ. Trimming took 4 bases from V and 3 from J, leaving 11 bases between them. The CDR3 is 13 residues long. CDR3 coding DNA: TGCGCCAGCAGCCCCCAAGGGAGCTACGAGCAGTACTTC. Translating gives CASSPQGSYEQYF.

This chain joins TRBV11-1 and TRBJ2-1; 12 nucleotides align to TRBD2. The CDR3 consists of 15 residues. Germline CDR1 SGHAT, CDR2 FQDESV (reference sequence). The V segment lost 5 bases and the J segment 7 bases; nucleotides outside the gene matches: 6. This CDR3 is CASSPGTSGLNEQFF. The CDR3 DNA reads TGTGCCAGCAGCCCAGGGACTAGCGGGTTGAATGAGCAGTTCTTC.

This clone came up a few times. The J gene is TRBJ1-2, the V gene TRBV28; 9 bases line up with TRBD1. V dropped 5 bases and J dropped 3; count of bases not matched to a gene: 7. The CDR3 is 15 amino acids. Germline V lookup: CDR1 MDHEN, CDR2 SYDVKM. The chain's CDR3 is CASSAPGQGDYGYTF. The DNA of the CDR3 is TGTGCCAGCAGTGCCCCGGGACAGGGTGACTATGGCTACACCTTC.

The CDR3 nucleotides read TGTGCCAGCTCACCTCGCGAGAGCACCGGGGAGCTGTTTTTT. This gives the protein CASSPRESTGELFF. The chain recombines TRBV18 with TRBJ2-2; D remains unclear. Trimming took 3 bases from V and 4 from J, leaving 9 bases between them. This CDR3 contains 14 residues. Germline CDR1 is KGHSH and CDR2 is LQKENI. Full variable domain (outside the CDR3, taken from reference TRBV18 and TRBJ2-2): NAGVMQNPRHLVRRRGQEARLRCSPMKGHSHVYWYRQLPEEGLKFMVYLQKENIIDESGMPKERFSAEFPKEGPSILRIQQVVRGDSAAYFCASSPRESTGELFFGEGSRLTVL.

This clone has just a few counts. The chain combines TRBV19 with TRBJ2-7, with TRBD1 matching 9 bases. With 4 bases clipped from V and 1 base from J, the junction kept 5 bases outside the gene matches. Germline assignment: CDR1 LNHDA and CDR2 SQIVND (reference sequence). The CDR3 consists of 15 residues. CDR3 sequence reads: CASSTVGTGSYEQYF. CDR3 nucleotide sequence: TGTGCCAGTAGTACGGTGGGGACAGGGTCCTACGAGCAGTACTTC.

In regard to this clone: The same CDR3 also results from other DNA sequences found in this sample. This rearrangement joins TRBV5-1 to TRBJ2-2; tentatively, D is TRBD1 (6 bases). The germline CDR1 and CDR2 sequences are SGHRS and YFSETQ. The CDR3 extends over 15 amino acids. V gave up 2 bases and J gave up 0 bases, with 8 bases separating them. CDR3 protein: CASSLDRPNTGELFF. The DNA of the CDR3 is TGCGCCAGCAGCTTAGACAGGCCGAACACCGGGGAGCTGTTTTTT.

As DNA, the CDR3 is TGTGCCAGCAGCTTACAGGCGAACACTGAAGCTTTCTTT. It encodes CASSLQANTEAFF. The chain has TRBV7-2 and TRBJ1-1; unclear D gene. The CDR3 spans 13 residues. The germline V and J ends were trimmed by 2 bases and 1 base, with 5 bases remaining between them. The germline CDR1 and CDR2 sequences are SGHTA and FQGNSA.

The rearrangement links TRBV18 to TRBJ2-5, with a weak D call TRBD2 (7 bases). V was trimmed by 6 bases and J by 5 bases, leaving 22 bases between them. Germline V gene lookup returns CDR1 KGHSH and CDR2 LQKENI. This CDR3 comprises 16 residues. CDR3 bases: TGTGCCAGCTCTCTCCGACTAGCCGGAAGGGGGGAGACCCAGTACTTC. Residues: CASSLRLAGRGETQYF.

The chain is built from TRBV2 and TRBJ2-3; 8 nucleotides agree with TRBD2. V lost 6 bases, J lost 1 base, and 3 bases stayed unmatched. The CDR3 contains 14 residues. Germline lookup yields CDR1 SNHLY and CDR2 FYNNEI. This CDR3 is CASRSGSGTDTQYF. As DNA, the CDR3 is TGTGCCAGCAGGAGCGGGAGTGGCACAGATACGCAGTATTTT.

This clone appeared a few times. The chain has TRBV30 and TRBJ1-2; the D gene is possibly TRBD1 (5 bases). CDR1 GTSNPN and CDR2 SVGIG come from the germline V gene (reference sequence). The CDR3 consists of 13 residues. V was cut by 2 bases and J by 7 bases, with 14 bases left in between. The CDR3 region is CAWSIREGSGYTF. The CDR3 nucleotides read TGTGCCTGGAGTATCAGGGAGGGGAGTGGCTACACCTTC.

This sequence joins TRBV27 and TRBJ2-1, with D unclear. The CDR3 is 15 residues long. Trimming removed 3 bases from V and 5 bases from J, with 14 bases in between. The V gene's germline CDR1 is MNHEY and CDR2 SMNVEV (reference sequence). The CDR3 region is CASSFSWQNHNEQFF. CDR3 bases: TGTGCCAGCAGTTTTTCTTGGCAGAACCACAATGAGCAGTTCTTC.

CDR3 residues: CAWSPLGVGQPQHF. Here the CDR3 DNA reads TGTGCCTGGAGTCCGCTGGGCGTGGGTCAGCCCCAGCATTTT. The rearrangement joins TRBV30 to TRBJ1-5; D unresolved. Trimming cost V 2 bases and J 6 bases, with 14 bases left between them. CDR3 length equals 14 residues. Germline lookup yields CDR1 GTSNPN and CDR2 SVGIG (reference sequence). Drawing the rest from reference TRBV30 and TRBJ1-5, the complete variable domain is SQTIHQWPATLVQPVGSPLSLECTVEGTSNPNLYWYRQAAGRGLQLLFYSVGIGQISSEVPQNLSASRPQDRQFILSSKKLLLSDSGFYLCAWSPLGVGQPQHFGDGTRLSIL.

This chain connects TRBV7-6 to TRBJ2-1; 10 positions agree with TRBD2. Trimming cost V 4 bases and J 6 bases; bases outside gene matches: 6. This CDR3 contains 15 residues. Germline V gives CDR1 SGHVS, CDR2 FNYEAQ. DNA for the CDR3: TGTGCCAGCAGCTCCTCCCGACTAGCGGGCAATGAGCAGTTCTTC. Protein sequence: CASSSSRLAGNEQFF.

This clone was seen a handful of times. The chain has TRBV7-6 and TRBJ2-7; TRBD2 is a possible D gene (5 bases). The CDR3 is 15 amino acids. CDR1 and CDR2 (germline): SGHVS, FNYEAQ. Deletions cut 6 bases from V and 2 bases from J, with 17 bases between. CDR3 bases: TGTGCCAGCAGTCCCCCAGCGGCAACCGCCTACGAGCAGTACTTC. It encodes CASSPPAATAYEQYF.

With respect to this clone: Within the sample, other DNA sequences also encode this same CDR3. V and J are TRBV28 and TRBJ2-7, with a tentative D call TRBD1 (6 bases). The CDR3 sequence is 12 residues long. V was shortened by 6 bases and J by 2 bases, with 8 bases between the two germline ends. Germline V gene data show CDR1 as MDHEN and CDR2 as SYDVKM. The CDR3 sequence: CASRRGTYEQYF. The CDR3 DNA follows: TGTGCCAGCAGGAGGGGGACCTACGAGCAGTACTTC. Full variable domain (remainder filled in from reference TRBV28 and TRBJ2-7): DVKVTQSSRYLVKRTGEKVFLECVQDMDHENMFWYRQDPGLGLRLIYFSYDVKMKEKGDIPEGYSVSREKKERFSLILESASTNQTSMYLCASRRGTYEQYFGPGTRLTVT.

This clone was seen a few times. The CDR3 region is CASSYTGGSEKLFF. The CDR3 nucleotides read TGTGCCAGCAGTTACACAGGGGGCAGTGAAAAACTGTTTTTT. The chain employs TRBV6-5 and TRBJ1-4; 9 bases agree with TRBD1. The V and J ends lost 2 bases and 7 bases, in that order; junction bases with no gene match: 2. Per the germline V gene, CDR1 is MNHEY and CDR2 is SVGAGI. There are 14 residues in the CDR3.